These T cell receptor beta chains were read from a single sample in a study of blood T cell repertoires in COVID-19. Data came from immunoSEQ multiplex PCR; TCRdb stores just in-frame clones and leaves some out. The sample lists approximately 100,000 clones, around 87% seen once, with roughly 10% in the top ten. The sample taken for sequencing was peripheral blood. These receptors came from a woman under 40 with acute or convalescent COVID-19. CDR3s include the opening cysteine and the closing phenylalanine or tryptophan. A D gene is named only where the DNA matches it firmly. Some rows have no size entry. The others give once, few or many, or a class for an expanded clone.

TRBV19	-	TRBD2	TRBJ2-7	CASSIGGSYEQYF	TGTGCCAGTAGTATCGGCGGGAGCTACGAGCAGTACTTC
TRBV10-2	-	-	TRBJ1-2	CASSEGGDGGYTF	TGCGCCAGCAGTGAGGGAGGGGATGGCGGCTACACCTTC
TRBV18	-	TRBD1	TRBJ2-6	CASSSGQGGPGANVLTF	TGTGCCAGCTCATCTGGACAGGGAGGCCCTGGGGCCAACGTCCTGACTTTC
TRBV19	once	-	TRBJ1-1	CASSISTRQVNTEAFF	TGTGCCAGTAGTATATCGACCCGACAGGTGAACACTGAAGCTTTCTTT
TRBV20-1	-	-	TRBJ1-2	CSGPYGYTF	TGCAGTGGGCCCTATGGCTACACCTTC
TRBV2	-	-	TRBJ1-1	CASTVYSTAGF	TGTGCCAGCACCGTGTATTCGACGGCGGGGTTT
TRBV19	-	-	TRBJ2-7	CASSMGGLSSYEQYF	TGTGCCAGTTCTATGGGGGGATTGAGCTCCTACGAGCAGTACTTC
TRBV7-8	-	-	TRBJ1-4	CASSLNVGAWTNEKLFF	TGTGCCAGCAGCTTAAACGTAGGGGCATGGACTAATGAAAAACTGTTTTTT
TRBV18	-	TRBD2	TRBJ2-2	CASSLGTSGTGELFF	TGTGCCAGCTCACTCGGGACTAGCGGGACCGGGGAGCTGTTTTTT
TRBV3-1/TRBV3-2	-	-	TRBJ1-2	CASSLRGGVVGYGYTF	TGTGCCAGCAGCCTCCGAGGGGGGGTCGTTGGCTATGGCTACACCTTC
TRBV30	-	-	TRBJ1-1	CAWSVLGRTEAFF	TGTGCCTGGAGTGTATTGGGGCGCACTGAAGCTTTCTTT
TRBV28	-	-	TRBJ1-3	CASRGRGGGNTIYF	TGTGCCAGCAGGGGCCGGGGAGGTGGAAACACCATATATTTT
TRBV14	-	-	TRBJ2-3	CASSQGTLSYGDTQYF	TGTGCCAGCAGCCAGGGGACATTGAGTTACGGGGATACGCAGTATTTT
TRBV27	-	-	TRBJ1-6	CASSLGGSSYNSPLHF	TGTGCCAGCAGTTTAGGGGGGAGCTCCTATAATTCACCCCTCCACTTT
TRBV10-3	-	TRBD2	TRBJ2-3	CAIRGGGGANTQYF	TGTGCCATCAGGGGCGGCGGGGGGGCAAATACGCAGTATTTT
TRBV23-1	-	TRBD1	TRBJ2-5	CASSQGTEQETQYF	TGCGCCAGCAGTCAGGGGACAGAACAAGAGACCCAGTACTTC
TRBV7-3	-	TRBD1	TRBJ2-2	CASSSPDRAETGELFF	TGTGCCAGCAGCTCCCCGGACAGGGCGGAGACCGGGGAGCTGTTTTTT
TRBV24-1	-	-	TRBJ2-1	CATSGASSYNEQFF	TGTGCCACCAGTGGTGCGAGCTCCTACAATGAGCAGTTCTTC
TRBV4-1	-	TRBD1	TRBJ1-1	CASSPNPTTGTNTEAFF	TGCGCCAGCAGCCCAAACCCAACGACAGGGACGAACACTGAAGCTTTCTTT
TRBV12-3/TRBV12-4	-	-	TRBJ2-7	CASSPGLAYEQYF	TGTGCCAGCAGTCCCGGACTCGCCTACGAGCAGTACTTC